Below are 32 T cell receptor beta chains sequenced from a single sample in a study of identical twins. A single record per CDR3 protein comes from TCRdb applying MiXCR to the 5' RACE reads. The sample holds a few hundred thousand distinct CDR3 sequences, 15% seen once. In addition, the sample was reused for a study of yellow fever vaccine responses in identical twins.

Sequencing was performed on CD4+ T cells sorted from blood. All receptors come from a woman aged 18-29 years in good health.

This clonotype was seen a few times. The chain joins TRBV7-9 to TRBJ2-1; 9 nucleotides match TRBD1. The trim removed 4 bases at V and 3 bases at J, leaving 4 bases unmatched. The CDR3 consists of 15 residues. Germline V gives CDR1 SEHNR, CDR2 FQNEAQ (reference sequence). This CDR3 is CASSSTGGYYNEQFF. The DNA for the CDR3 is TGTGCCAGCAGCTCAACAGGGGGCTACTACAATGAGCAGTTCTTC.

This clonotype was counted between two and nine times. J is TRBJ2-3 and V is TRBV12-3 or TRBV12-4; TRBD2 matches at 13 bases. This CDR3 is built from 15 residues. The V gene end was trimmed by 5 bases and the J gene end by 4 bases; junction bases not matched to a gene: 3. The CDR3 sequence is CASSRTSGSPDTQYF. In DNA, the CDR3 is TGTGCCAGCAGTAGGACTAGCGGGAGTCCAGATACGCAGTATTTT.

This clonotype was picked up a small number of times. CDR3 bases: TGTGCCAGCAGCCACCGACAGGGTGATGAAAAACTGTTTTTT. Translating gives CASSHRQGDEKLFF. The rearrangement links TRBV3-1 to TRBJ1-4, with TRBD1 matching over 7 bases. CDR1 is LGHDT and CDR2 is YNNKEL in the germline V gene (reference sequence). The V and J ends lost 3 bases and 6 bases, in that order; junction bases with no gene match: 4. The CDR3 extends over 14 amino acids.

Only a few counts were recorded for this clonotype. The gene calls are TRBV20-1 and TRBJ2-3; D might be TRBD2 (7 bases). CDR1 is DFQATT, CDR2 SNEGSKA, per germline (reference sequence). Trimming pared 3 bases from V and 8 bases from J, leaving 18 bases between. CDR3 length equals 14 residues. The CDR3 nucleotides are TGCAGTGCTAGTAGAGGGGGGGGGCAGGGTACGCAGTATTTT. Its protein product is CSASRGGGQGTQYF.

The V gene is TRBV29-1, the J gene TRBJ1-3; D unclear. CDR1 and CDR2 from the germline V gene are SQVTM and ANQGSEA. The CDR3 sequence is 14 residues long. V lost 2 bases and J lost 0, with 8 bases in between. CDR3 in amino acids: CSVESGSSGNTIYF. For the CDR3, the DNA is TGCAGCGTTGAAAGCGGCAGCTCTGGAAACACCATATATTTT.

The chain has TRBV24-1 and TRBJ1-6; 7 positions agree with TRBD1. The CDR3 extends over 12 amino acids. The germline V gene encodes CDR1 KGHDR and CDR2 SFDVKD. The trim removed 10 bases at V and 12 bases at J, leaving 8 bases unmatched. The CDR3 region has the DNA TGTGCCACGCGGACAGGCGCAGGACCCCTCCACTTT. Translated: CATRTGAGPLHF.

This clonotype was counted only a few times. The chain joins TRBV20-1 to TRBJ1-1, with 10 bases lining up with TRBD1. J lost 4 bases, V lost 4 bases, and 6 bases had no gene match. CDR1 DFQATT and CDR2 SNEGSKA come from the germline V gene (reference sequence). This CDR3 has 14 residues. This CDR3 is CSAIYGQGVTEAFF. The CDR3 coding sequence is TGCAGTGCTATTTACGGACAGGGGGTCACTGAAGCTTTCTTT.

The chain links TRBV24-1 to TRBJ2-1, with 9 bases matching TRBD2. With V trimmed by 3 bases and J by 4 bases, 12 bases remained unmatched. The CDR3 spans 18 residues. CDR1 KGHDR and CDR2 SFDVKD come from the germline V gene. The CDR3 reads CATSDRRPSGALYNEQFF. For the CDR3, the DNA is TGTGCCACCAGTGATAGGCGCCCTAGCGGGGCTCTTTACAATGAGCAGTTCTTC.

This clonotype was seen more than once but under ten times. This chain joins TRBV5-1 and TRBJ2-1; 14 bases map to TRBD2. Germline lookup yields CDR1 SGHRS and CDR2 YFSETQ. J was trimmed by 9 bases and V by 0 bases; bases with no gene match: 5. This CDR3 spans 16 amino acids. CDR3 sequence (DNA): TGCGCCAGCAGCTTGGCCGGGACTAGCGGGAGTGGTGAGCAGTTCTTC. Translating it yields CASSLAGTSGSGEQFF.

The CDR3 reads CASSESPGLAGGYEQYV. CDR3 DNA sequence: TGTGCCAGCAGCGAAAGCCCAGGACTAGCGGGGGGCTACGAGCAGTACGTC. The chain joins TRBV2 to TRBJ2-7; 14 bases are shared with TRBD2. Germline lookup yields CDR1 SNHLY and CDR2 FYNNEI. The CDR3 loop spans 17 amino acids. V lost 6 bases and J lost 3; bases outside the gene matches: 10.

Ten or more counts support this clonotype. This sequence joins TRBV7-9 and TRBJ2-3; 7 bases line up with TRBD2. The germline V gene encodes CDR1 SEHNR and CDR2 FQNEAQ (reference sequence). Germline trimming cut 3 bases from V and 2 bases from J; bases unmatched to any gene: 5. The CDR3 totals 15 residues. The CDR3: CASSFGLDFTDTQYF. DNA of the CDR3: TGTGCCAGCAGCTTCGGACTAGACTTCACAGATACGCAGTATTTT. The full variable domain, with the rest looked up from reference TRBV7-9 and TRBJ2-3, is DTGVSQNPRHKITKRGQNVTFRCDPISEHNRLYWYRQTLGQGPEFLTYFQNEAQLEKSRLLSDRFSAERPKGSFSTLEIQRTEQGDSAMYLCASSFGLDFTDTQYFGPGTRLTVL.

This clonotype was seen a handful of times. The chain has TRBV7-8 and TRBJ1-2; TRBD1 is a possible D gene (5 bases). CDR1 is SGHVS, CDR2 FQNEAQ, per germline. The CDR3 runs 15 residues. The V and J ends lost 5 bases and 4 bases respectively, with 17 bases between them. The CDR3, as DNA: TGTGCCAGCAGCCCCACGCAGGGATTAAGCTATGGCTACACCTTC. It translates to CASSPTQGLSYGYTF.

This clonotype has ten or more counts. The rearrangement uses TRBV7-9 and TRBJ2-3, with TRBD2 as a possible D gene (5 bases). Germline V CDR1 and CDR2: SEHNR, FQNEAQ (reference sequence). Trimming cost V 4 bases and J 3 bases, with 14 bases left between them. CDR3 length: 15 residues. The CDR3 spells CASSYYPGVTDTQYF. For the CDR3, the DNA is TGTGCCAGCAGCTACTACCCCGGGGTGACAGATACGCAGTATTTT. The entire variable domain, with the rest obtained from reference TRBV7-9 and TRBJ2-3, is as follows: DTGVSQNPRHKITKRGQNVTFRCDPISEHNRLYWYRQTLGQGPEFLTYFQNEAQLEKSRLLSDRFSAERPKGSFSTLEIQRTEQGDSAMYLCASSYYPGVTDTQYFGPGTRLTVL.

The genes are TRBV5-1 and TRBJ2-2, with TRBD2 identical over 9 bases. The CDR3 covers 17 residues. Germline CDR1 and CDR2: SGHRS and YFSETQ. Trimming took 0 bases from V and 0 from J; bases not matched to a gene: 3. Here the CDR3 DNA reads TGCGCCAGCAGCTTGGCGCCTAGCGGGACGAACACCGGGGAGCTGTTTTTT. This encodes CASSLAPSGTNTGELFF.

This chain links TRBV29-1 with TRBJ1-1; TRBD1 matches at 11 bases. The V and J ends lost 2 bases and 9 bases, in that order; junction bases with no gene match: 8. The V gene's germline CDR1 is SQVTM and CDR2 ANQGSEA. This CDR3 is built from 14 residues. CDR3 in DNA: TGCAGCGTTGAAACTACCAGGACAGGGGGCAAAGCTTTCTTT. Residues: CSVETTRTGGKAFF.

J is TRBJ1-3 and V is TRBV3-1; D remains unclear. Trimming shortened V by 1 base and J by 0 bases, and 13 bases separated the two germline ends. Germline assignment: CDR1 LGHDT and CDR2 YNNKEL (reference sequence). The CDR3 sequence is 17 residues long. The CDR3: CASSQVLGQISGNTIYF. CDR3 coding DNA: TGTGCCAGCAGCCAAGTTTTGGGTCAGATCTCTGGAAACACCATATATTTT.

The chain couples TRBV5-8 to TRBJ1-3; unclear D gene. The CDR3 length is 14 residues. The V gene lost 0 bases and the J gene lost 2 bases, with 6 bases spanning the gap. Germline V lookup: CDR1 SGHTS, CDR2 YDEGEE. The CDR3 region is CASSLGPAGNTIYF. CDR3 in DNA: TGTGCCAGCAGCTTGGGCCCGGCTGGAAACACCATATATTTT.

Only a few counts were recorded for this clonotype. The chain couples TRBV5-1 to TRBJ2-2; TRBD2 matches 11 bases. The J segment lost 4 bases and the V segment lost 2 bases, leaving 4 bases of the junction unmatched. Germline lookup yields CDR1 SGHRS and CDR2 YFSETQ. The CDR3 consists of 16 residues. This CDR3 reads CASSFVSGGATGELFF. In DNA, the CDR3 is TGCGCCAGCAGCTTCGTTAGCGGGGGGGCCACCGGGGAGCTGTTTTTT. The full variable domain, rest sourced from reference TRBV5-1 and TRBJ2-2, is KAGVTQTPRYLIKTRGQQVTLSCSPISGHRSVSWYQQTPGQGLQFLFEYFSETQRNKGNFPGRFSGRQFSNSRSEMNVSTLELGDSALYLCASSFVSGGATGELFFGEGSRLTVL.

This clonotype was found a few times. In DNA, the CDR3 is TGCAGTGCTAGAGGGACTTATACAGATACGCAGTATTTT. Amino acid sequence: CSARGTYTDTQYF. V usage is TRBV20-1 and J usage is TRBJ2-3; TRBD2 is a possible D gene (5 bases). V shed 1 base and J shed 3 bases, with 8 bases lying between them. CDR1 DFQATT and CDR2 SNEGSKA come from the germline V gene (reference sequence). The CDR3 loop spans 13 amino acids.

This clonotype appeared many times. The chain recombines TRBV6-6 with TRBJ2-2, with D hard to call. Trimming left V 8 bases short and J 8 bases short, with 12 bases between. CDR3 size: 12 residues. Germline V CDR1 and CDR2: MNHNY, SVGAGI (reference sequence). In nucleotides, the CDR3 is TGTGCCAGCGGAATGGATTCTGGGGAGCTGTTTTTT. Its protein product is CASGMDSGELFF.

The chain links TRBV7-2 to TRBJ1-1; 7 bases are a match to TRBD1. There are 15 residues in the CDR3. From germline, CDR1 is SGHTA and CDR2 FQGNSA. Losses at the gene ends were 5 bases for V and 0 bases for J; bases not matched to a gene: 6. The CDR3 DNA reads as TGTGCCAGCAGCCGACAGGGATTAATGAACACTGAAGCTTTCTTT. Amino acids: CASSRQGLMNTEAFF. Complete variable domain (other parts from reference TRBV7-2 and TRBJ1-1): GAGVSQSPSNKVTEKGKDVELRCDPISGHTALYWYRQSLGQGLEFLIYFQGNSAPDKSGLPSDRFSAERTGGSVSTLTIQRTQQEDSAVYLCASSRQGLMNTEAFFGQGTRLTVV.

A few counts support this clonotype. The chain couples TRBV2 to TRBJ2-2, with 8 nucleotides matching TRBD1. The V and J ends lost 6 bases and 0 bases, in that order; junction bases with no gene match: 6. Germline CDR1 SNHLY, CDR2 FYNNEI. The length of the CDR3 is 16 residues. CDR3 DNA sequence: TGTGCCAGCAGCAGGGCAGGGGGCTCGAACACCGGGGAGCTGTTTTTT. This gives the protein CASSRAGGSNTGELFF. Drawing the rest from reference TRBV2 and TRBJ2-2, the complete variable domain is EPEVTQTPSHQVTQMGQEVILRCVPISNHLYFYWYRQILGQKVEFLVSFYNNEISEKSEIFDDQFSVERPDGSNFTLKIRSTKLEDSAMYFCASSRAGGSNTGELFFGEGSRLTVL.

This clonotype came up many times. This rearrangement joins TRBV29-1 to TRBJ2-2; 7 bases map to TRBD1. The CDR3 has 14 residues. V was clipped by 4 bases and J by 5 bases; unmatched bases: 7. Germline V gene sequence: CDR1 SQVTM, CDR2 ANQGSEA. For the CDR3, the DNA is TGCAGCGTTGTGAGGGACAGCGGAACCGGGGAGCTGTTTTTT. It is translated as CSVVRDSGTGELFF.

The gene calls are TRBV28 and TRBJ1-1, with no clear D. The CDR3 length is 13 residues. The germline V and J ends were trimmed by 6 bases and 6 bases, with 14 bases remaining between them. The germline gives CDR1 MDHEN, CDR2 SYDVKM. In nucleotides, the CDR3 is TGTGCCAGCAGACCCGACCCCGGCGCTGAAGCTTTCTTT. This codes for CASRPDPGAEAFF.

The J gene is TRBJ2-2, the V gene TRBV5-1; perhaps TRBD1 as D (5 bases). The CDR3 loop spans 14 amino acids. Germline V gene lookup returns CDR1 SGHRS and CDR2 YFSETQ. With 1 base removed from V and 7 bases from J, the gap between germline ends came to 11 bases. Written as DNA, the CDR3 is TGCGCCAGCAGCTTGCAGGGAACAGGCGGGGAGCTGTTTTTT. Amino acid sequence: CASSLQGTGGELFF.

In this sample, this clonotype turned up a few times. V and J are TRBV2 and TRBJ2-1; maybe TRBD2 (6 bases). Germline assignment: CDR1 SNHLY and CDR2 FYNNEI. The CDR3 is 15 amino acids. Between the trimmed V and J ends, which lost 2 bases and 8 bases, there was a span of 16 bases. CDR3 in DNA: TGTGCCAGCAGTGAAAATAGGGAGGTGTTTGATGAGCAGTTCTTC. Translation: CASSENREVFDEQFF.

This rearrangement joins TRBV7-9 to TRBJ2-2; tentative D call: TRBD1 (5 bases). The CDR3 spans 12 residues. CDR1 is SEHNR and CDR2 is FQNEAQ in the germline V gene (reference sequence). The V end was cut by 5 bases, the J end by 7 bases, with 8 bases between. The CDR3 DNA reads TGTGCCAGCAGCCCCAGGGTCGGGGAGCTGTTTTTT. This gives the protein CASSPRVGELFF.

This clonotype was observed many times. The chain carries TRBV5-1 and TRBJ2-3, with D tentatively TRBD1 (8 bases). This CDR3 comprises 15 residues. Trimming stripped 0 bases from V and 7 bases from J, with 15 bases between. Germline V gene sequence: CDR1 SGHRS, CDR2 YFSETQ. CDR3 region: CASSLDGQGGNTQYF. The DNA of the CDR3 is TGCGCCAGCAGCTTGGACGGACAGGGAGGGAATACGCAGTATTTT.

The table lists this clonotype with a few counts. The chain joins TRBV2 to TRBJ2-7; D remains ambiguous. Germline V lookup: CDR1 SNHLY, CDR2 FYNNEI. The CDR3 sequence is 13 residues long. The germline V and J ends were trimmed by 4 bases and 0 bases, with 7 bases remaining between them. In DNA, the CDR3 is TGTGCCAGCAGTGCGGGTTACTCCTACGAGCAGTACTTC. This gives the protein CASSAGYSYEQYF.

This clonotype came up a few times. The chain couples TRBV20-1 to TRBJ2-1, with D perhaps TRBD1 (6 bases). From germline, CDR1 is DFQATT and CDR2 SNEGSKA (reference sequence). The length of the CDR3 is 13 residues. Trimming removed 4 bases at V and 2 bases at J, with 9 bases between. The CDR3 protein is CSAMGAAYNEQFF. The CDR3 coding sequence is TGCAGTGCTATGGGGGCCGCCTACAATGAGCAGTTCTTC.

The CDR3: CASSRQGSTQYF. The CDR3 DNA is TGTGCCAGCAGCAGGCAAGGGTCGACCCAGTACTTC. V usage is TRBV27 and J usage is TRBJ2-5; unclear D gene. Trimming took off 6 bases at V and 7 bases at J, with 12 bases between the two ends. There are 12 residues in the CDR3. CDR1 and CDR2 from the germline V gene are MNHEY and SMNVEV (reference sequence).

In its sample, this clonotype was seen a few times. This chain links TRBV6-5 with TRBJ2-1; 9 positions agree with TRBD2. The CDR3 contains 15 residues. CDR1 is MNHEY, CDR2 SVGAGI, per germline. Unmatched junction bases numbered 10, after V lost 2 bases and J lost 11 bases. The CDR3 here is CASSYALAGGPKQFF. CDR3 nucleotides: TGTGCCAGCAGTTACGCTTTGGCGGGAGGGCCGAAGCAGTTCTTC.